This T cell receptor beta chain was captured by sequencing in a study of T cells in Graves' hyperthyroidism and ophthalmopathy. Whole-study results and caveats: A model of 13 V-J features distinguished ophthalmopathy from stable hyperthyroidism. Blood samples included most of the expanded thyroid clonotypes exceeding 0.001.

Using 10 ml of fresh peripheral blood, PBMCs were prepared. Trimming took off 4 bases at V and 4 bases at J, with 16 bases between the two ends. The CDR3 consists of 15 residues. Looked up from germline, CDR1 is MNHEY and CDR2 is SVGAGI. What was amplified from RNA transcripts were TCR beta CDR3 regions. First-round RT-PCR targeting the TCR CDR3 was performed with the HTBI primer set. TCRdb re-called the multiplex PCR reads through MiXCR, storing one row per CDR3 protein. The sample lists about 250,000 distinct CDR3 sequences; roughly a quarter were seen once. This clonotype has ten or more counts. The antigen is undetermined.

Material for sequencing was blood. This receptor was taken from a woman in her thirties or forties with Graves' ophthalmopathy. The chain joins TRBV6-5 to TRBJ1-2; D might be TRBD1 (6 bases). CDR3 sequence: CASSFDRTPGYGYTF. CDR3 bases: TGTGCCAGCAGTTTCGACAGGACCCCTGGCTATGGCTACACCTTC.